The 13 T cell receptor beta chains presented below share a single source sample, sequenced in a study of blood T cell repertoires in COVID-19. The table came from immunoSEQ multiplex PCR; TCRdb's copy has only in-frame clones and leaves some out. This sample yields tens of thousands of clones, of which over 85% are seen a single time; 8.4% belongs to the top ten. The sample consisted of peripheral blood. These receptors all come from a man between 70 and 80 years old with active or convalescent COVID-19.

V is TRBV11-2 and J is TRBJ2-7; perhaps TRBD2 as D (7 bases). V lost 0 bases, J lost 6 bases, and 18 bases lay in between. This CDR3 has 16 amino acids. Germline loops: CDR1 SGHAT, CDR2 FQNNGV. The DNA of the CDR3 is TGTGCCAGCAGCTTAGAGGGGGGGCCACTAAACACCGAGCAGTACTTC. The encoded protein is CASSLEGGPLNTEQYF.

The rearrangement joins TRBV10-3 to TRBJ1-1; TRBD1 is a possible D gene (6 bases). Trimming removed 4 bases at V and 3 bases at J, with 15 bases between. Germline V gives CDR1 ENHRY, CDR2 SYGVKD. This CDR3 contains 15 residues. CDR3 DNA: TGTGCCATCAGTGCGCCGGGACAAGCATACACTGAAGCTTTCTTT. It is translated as CAISAPGQAYTEAFF.

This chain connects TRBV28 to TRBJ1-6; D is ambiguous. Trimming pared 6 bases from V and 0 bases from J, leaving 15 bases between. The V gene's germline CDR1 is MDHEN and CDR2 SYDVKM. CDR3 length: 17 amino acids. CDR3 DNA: TGTGCCAGCAGAGGTCTCTCCACTAGCTCCTATAATTCACCCCTCCACTTT. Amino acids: CASRGLSTSSYNSPLHF.

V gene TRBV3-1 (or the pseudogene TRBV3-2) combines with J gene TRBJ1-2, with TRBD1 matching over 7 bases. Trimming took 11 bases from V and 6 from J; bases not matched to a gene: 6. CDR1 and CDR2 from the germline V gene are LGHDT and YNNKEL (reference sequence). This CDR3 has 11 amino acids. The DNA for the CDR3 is TGTGCCTCTGGTCAGGGGGATGGCTACACCTTC. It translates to CASGQGDGYTF.

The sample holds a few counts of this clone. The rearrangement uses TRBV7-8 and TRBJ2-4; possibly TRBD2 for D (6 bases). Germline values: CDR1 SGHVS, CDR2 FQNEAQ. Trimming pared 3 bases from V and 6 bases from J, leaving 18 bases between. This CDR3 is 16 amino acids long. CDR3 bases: TGTGCCAGCAGCTTGTCCCGGTCCCGGGGGATAAACATTCAGTACTTC. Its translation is CASSLSRSRGINIQYF.

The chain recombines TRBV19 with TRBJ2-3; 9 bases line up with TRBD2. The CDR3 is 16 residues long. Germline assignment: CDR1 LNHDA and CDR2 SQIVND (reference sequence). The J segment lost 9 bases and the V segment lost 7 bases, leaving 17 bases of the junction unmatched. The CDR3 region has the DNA TGTGCCAGTACCCCGGAACCTAGCGGGGTCCTTGGCACGCAGTATTTT. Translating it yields CASTPEPSGVLGTQYF.

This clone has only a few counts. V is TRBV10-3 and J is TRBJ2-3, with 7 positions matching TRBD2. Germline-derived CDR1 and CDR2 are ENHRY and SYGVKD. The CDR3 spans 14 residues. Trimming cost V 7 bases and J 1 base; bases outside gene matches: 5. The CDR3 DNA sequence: TGTGCCATCAAGGGGAGCGGGGGCACAGATACGCAGTATTTT. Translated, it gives CAIKGSGGTDTQYF.

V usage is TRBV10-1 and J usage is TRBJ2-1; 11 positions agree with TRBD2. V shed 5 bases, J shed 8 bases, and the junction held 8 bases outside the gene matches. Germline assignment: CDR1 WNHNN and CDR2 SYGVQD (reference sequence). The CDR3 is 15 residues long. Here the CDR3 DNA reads TGCGCCAGCAGTTCCACTAGCGGGAGCAGCGATGAGCAGTTCTTC. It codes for CASSSTSGSSDEQFF.

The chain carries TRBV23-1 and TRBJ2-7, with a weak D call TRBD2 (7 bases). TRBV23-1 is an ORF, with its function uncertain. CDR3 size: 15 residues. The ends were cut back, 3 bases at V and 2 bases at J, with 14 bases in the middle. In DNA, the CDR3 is TGCGCCAGCAGTCATAGGGGGGGCCATACCTACGAGCAGTACGTC. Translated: CASSHRGGHTYEQYV.

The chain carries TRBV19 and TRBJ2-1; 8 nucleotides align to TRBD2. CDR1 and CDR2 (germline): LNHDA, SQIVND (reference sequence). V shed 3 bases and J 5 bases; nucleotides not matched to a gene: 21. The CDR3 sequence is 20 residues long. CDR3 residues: CASSIGRRGVGRGADNEQFF. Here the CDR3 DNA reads TGTGCCAGTAGTATTGGACGGCGAGGTGTTGGGCGGGGGGCTGACAATGAGCAGTTCTTC.

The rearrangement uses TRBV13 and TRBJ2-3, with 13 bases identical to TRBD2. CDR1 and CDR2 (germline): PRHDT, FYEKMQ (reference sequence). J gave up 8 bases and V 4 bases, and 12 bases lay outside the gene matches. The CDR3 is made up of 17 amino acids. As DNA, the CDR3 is TGTGCCAGCAGCTCGCCGGGACTAGCGGGGCCAAGAGGTACGCAGTATTTT. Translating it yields CASSSPGLAGPRGTQYF.

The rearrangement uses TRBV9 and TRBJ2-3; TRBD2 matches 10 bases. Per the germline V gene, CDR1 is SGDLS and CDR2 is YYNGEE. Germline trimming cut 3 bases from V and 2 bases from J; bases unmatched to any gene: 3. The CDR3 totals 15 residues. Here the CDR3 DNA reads TGTGCCAGCAGCGCTCTAGCGGGGGTCACAGATACGCAGTATTTT. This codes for CASSALAGVTDTQYF.

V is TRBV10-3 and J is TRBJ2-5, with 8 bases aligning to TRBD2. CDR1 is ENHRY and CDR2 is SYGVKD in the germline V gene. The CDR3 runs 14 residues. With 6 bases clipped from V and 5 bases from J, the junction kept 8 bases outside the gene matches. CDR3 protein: CAIRSSGGRETQYF. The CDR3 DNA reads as TGTGCCATCAGGTCTTCGGGGGGGCGGGAGACCCAGTACTTC.